The text below deals with one T cell receptor (beta chain). Its antigen remains unidentified. Produced via immunoSEQ multiplex PCR; TCRdb's table is partial and in-frame only. The sample consists of fewer than 90,000 clones, about 88% of them appearing once. The entry originates in a study of OX40 agonist ivuxolimab in advanced cancers. In the study overall: Participants, 80% to 90% male, averaged approximately 56 years of age, ranging from roughly 23 to 80. General study results and limits: There was clonal expansion of CD4+ and CD8+ blood T cells by week 6 at 0.1 to 3.0 mg/kg. More expanded clones were found, on average, in CD8+ than in CD4+ T cells.

The clonotype was recovered from an adult with an advanced solid tumor such as melanoma, head and neck, liver or kidney cancer. This material consisted of CD4+ or CD8+ T cells sorted from blood, taken in a trial of the OX40 agonist ivuxolimab.

The CDR3 loop is CASSGGDRRNTEAFF. The CDR3 DNA is TGTGCCAGCAGTGGGGGGGACAGGAGGAACACTGAAGCTTTCTTT. The chain employs TRBV25-1 and TRBJ1-1; 8 nucleotides match TRBD1. The germline V gene encodes CDR1 MGHDK and CDR2 SYGVNS. V trimming: 4 bases; J trimming: 1 base; junction bases outside the gene matches: 5. The CDR3 contains 15 residues. Drawing the rest from reference TRBV25-1 and TRBJ1-1, the complete variable domain is EADIYQTPRYLVIGTGKKITLECSQTMGHDKMYWYQQDPGMELHLIHYSYGVNSTEKGDLSSESTVSRIRTEHFPLTLESARPSHTSQYLCASSGGDRRNTEAFFGQGTRLTVV.